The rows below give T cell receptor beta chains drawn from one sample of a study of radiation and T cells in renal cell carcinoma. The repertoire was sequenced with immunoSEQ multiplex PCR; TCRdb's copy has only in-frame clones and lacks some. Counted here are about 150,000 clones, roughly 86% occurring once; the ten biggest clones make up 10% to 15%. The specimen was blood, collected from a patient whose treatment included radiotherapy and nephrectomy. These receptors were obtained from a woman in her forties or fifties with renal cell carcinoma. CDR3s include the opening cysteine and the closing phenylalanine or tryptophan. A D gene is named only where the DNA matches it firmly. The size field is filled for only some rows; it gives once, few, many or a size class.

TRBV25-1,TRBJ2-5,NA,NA,CASSQSGVAETQYF,TGTGCCAGCAGCCAGAGCGGAGTAGCGGAGACCCAGTACTTC
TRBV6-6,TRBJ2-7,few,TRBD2,CASTPTSGMSEQYF,TGTGCCAGCACTCCAACTAGCGGAATGAGCGAGCAGTACTTC
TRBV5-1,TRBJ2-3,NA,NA,CASSLSGPTDTQYF,TGCGCCAGCAGCCTTAGCGGACCCACAGATACGCAGTATTTT
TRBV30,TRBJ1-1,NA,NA,CAWSRTAIMNTEAFF,TGTGCCTGGAGTCGGACAGCTATTATGAACACTGAAGCTTTCTTT
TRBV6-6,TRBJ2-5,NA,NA,CASSRQYQETQYF,TGTGCCAGCAGTCGACAGTATCAAGAGACCCAGTACTTC
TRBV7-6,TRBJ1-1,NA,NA,CASSLLVLNTEAFF,TGTGCCAGCAGCTTATTGGTCCTGAACACTGAAGCTTTCTTT
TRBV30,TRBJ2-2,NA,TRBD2,CAWPGLAGGSTGELFF,TGTGCCTGGCCGGGACTAGCGGGGGGAAGCACCGGGGAGCTGTTTTTT
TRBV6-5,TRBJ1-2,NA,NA,CASSNHRSSTYGYTF,TGTGCCAGCAGTAACCACAGGAGCTCAACGTATGGCTACACCTTC
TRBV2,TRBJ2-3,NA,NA,CASSVRGVGTDTQYF,TGTGCCAGCAGTGTAAGAGGGGTCGGCACAGATACGCAGTATTTT
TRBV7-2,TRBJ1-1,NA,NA,CASSLRRDTEAFF,TGTGCCAGCAGCTTACGCAGGGACACTGAAGCTTTCTTT
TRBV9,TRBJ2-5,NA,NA,CASSGYGGLRETQYF,TGTGCCAGCAGCGGTTATGGGGGGCTGAGAGAGACCCAGTACTTC
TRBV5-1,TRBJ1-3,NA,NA,CASSMAGTNSGNTIYF,TGCGCCAGCAGCATGGCCGGGACGAACTCTGGAAACACCATATATTTT
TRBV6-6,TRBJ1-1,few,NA,CATVIRGNTEAFF,TGTGCCACCGTGATCAGGGGTAACACTGAAGCTTTCTTT
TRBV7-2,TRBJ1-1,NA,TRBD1,CASSLSGGTEAFF,TGTGCCAGCAGCTTATCAGGGGGCACTGAAGCTTTCTTT
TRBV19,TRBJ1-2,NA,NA,CASSIGRGYGYTF,TGTGCCAGTAGTATAGGTCGGGGGTATGGCTACACCTTC
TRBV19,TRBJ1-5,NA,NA,CASSSWLSNQPQHF,TGTGCCAGTAGTTCGTGGCTTAGCAATCAGCCCCAGCATTTT
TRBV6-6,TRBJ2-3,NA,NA,CASSYNDRSGDTQYF,TGTGCCAGCAGTTACAATGACAGAAGCGGGGATACGCAGTATTTT
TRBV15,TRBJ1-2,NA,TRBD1,CATSRETGGVGYTF,TGTGCCACCAGCAGAGAGACAGGGGGCGTTGGCTACACCTTC
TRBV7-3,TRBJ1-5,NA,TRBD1,CASSSDGQGGQPQHF,TGTGCCAGCAGCTCGGACGGACAGGGAGGGCAGCCCCAGCATTTT
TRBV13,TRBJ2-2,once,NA,CASSLDRDRTPKNTGELFF,TGTGCCAGCAGTTTAGACCGCGACAGGACCCCAAAAAACACCGGGGAGCTGTTTTTT
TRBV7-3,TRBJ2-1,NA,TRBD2,CASSLRGGAGNEQFF,TGTGCCAGCAGCTTACGCGGGGGGGCCGGTAATGAGCAGTTCTTC
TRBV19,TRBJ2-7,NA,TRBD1,CASGPGQGAGTPYEQYF,TGTGCCAGTGGTCCGGGACAGGGGGCTGGAACGCCCTACGAGCAGTACTTC
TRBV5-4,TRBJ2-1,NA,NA,CASSFRWGESEQFF,TGTGCCAGCAGCTTTCGATGGGGGGAAAGTGAGCAGTTCTTC
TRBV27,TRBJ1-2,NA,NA,CASTNGAIYTF,TGTGCCAGCACCAATGGAGCCATCTACACCTTC
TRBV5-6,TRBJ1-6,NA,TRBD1,CASSLRTGGYNSPLHF,TGTGCCAGCAGCTTGCGGACAGGGGGTTATAATTCACCCCTCCACTTT
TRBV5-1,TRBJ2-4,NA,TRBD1,CASSPWTGPLAKNIQYF,TGCGCCAGCAGCCCCTGGACAGGACCACTAGCCAAAAACATTCAGTACTTC
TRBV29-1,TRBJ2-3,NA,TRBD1,CSVEGGQGIADTQYF,TGCAGCGTTGAAGGGGGACAGGGGATCGCAGATACGCAGTATTTT
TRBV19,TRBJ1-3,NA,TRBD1,CASKRGGPSQNTIYF,TGTGCCAGTAAGAGAGGGGGCCCCTCTCAAAACACCATATATTTT
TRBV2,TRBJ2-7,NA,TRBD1,CASSDNRGISYEQYF,TGTGCCAGCAGCGATAACAGGGGTATCTCCTACGAGCAGTACTTC
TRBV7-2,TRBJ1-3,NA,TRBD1,CASSLDNPGTGDTIYF,TGTGCCAGCAGCTTAGACAACCCAGGGACAGGAGACACCATATATTTT
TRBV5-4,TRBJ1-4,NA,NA,CASSPDRTNEKLFF,TGTGCCAGCAGCCCCGACAGAACTAATGAAAAACTGTTTTTT
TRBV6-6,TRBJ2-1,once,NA,CASSYRVGSYNEQFF,TGTGCCAGCAGTTACAGGGTCGGCTCCTACAATGAGCAGTTCTTC
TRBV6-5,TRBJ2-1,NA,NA,CASRRINEQFF,TGTGCCAGCAGAAGGATCAATGAGCAGTTCTTC
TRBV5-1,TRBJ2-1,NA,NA,CASSRGGALEGNEQFF,TGCGCCAGCAGCCGAGGCGGGGCCCTAGAAGGCAATGAGCAGTTCTTC
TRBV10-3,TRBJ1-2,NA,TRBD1,CAISEPDRGREVGDGYTF,TGTGCCATCAGTGAGCCGGACAGGGGGCGCGAGGTTGGGGATGGCTACACCTTC
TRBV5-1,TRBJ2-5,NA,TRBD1,CASSYGAGGSQETQYF,TGCGCCAGCAGCTACGGGGCAGGGGGTTCCCAAGAGACCCAGTACTTC
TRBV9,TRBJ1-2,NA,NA,CASSVGRGNNYGYTF,TGTGCCAGCAGCGTAGGAAGGGGGAATAACTATGGCTACACCTTC
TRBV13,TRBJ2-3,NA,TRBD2,CASSSRKLAGAVDTQYF,TGTGCCAGCAGCAGCCGAAAACTAGCGGGGGCTGTAGATACGCAGTATTTT
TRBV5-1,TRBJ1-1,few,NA,CASSNSVDTEAFF,TGCGCCAGCAGCAACAGTGTGGACACTGAAGCTTTCTTT
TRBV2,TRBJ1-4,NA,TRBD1,CASNRQGSTNEKLFF,TGTGCCAGCAATCGACAGGGGTCGACTAATGAAAAACTGTTTTTT
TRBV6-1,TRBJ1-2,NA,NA,CASSDVYGGSNYGYTF,TGTGCCAGCAGTGACGTATATGGGGGGTCGAACTATGGCTACACCTTC
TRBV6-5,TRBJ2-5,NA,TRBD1,CASSYRGQGQETQYF,TGTGCCAGCAGTTACCGGGGACAGGGCCAAGAGACCCAGTACTTC
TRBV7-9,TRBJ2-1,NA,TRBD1,CASRSGQGTRNEQFF,TGTGCCAGCAGGTCGGGACAGGGGACACGGAATGAGCAGTTCTTC
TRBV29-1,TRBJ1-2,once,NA,CSVEGESGKARRYGYTF,TGCAGCGTTGAAGGCGAATCGGGGAAGGCCCGACGCTATGGCTACACCTTC
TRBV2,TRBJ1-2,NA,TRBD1,CASSGTGNYGYTF,TGTGCCAGCAGCGGGACAGGGAACTATGGCTACACCTTC
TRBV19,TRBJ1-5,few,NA,CASSIGGRDQPQHF,TGTGCCAGTAGTATTGGAGGACGTGATCAGCCCCAGCATTTT
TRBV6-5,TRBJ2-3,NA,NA,CASSYTGAPTDTQYF,TGTGCCAGCAGTTACACGGGCGCGCCCACAGATACGCAGTATTTT
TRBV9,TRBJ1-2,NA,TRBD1,CASSVGHRGTGDGYTF,TGTGCCAGCAGCGTAGGCCACCGGGGGACAGGGGATGGCTACACCTTC
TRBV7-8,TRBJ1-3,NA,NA,CASSLGQATSGNTIYF,TGTGCCAGCAGCTTAGGGCAGGCCACCTCTGGAAACACCATATATTTT
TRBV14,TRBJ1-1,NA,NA,CASSQDTEAFF,TGTGCCAGCAGCCAAGACACTGAAGCTTTCTTT
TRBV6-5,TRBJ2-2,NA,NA,CASRLGANTGELFF,TGTGCCAGCCGGCTGGGGGCGAACACCGGGGAGCTGTTTTTT
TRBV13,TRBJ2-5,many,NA,CASSFRGEETQYF,TGTGCCAGCAGCTTCAGGGGGGAAGAGACCCAGTACTTC
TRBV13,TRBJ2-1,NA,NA,CASSLVRGEQFF,TGTGCCAGCAGCTTAGTCCGAGGTGAGCAGTTCTTC
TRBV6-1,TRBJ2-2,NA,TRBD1,CASSEYRGNTGELFF,TGTGCCAGCAGTGAATACAGGGGGAACACCGGGGAGCTGTTTTTT